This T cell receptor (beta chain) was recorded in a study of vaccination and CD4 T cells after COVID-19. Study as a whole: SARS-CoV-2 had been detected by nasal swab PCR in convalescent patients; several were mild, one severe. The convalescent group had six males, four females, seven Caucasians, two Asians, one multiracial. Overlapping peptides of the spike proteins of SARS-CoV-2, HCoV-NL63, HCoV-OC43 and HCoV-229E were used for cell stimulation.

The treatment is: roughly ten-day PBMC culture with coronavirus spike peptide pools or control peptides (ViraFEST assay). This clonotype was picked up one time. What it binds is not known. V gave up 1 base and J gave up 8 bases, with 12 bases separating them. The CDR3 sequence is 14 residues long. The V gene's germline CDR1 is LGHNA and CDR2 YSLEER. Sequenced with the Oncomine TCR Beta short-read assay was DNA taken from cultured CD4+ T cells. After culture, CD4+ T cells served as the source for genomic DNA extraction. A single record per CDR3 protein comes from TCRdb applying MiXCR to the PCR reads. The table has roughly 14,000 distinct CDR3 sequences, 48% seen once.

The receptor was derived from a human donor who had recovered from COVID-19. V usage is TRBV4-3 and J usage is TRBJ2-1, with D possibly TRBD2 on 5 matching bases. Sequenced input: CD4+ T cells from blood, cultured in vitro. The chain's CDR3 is CASSQALALHEQFF. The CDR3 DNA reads TGCGCCAGCAGCCAAGCGCTAGCCCTCCATGAGCAGTTCTTC.